These 20 T cell receptor beta chains came from one sample sequenced in a study of control samples from healthy donors and cancer patients. TCRdb's copy holds only in-frame clones and misses some; the assay was immunoSEQ multiplex PCR. The sample shows 170,000 or so clones, over 85% of them seen only once. Sequencing input: blood. These receptors all come from a woman aged 40-49 years in good health.

The V call is TRBV5-4, the J call TRBJ2-7; D is possibly TRBD2 (6 bases). V lost 1 base and J 2 bases, leaving 16 bases between the germline ends. Germline loops: CDR1 SGHNT, CDR2 YYREEE (reference sequence). The CDR3 runs 16 residues. The CDR3 sequence: CASSLSGLLHPYEQYF. CDR3 DNA: TGTGCCAGCAGCTTGTCGGGACTTCTCCATCCCTACGAGCAGTACTTC.

The chain carries TRBV5-5 and TRBJ2-3, with 8 bases aligning to TRBD1. J was trimmed by 2 bases and V by 0 bases; bases with no gene match: 2. The CDR3 extends over 15 amino acids. Germline V lookup: CDR1 SGHKS, CDR2 YYEKEE (reference sequence). This chain's CDR3 is CASSLEGQDTDTQYF. In DNA form, the CDR3 reads TGTGCCAGCAGCTTGGAGGGACAGGACACAGATACGCAGTATTTT.

The chain couples TRBV2 to TRBJ2-1, with D perhaps matching TRBD1 (6 bases). CDR1 SNHLY and CDR2 FYNNEI come from the germline V gene. V was clipped by 4 bases and J by 6 bases, with 19 bases between them. This CDR3 has 16 residues. The CDR3, as DNA: TGTGCCAGCAGTGCAACAAACCCGACAGGTAGCAATGAGCAGTTCTTC. The encoded protein is CASSATNPTGSNEQFF.

The CDR3 bases are TGTGCCAGCAGTTCCAGGAGGGTGGGGACTGAAGCTTTCTTT. This encodes CASSSRRVGTEAFF. The rearrangement uses TRBV6-2 or TRBV6-3 and TRBJ1-1, with D hard to call. V was pared by 4 bases and J by 5 bases, with 14 bases between. Germline CDR1 and CDR2: MNHEY and SVGEGT. The length of the CDR3 is 14 residues.

The chain recombines TRBV2 with TRBJ1-3, with a tentative D call TRBD1 (5 bases). Germline CDR1 and CDR2: SNHLY and FYNNEI. Trimming removed 2 bases from V and 0 bases from J, with 20 bases in between. CDR3 length: 19 residues. CDR3 residues: CASSETQRGGVLSGNTIYF. The DNA of the CDR3 is TGTGCCAGCAGTGAAACGCAACGTGGGGGGGTCCTCTCTGGAAACACCATATATTTT. Together with reference TRBV2 and TRBJ1-3, the CDR3 gives the full variable domain: EPEVTQTPSHQVTQMGQEVILRCVPISNHLYFYWYRQILGQKVEFLVSFYNNEISEKSEIFDDQFSVERPDGSNFTLKIRSTKLEDSAMYFCASSETQRGGVLSGNTIYFGEGSWLTVV.

V is TRBV6-1 and J is TRBJ2-7; D unresolved. Trimming removed 3 bases from V and 2 bases from J, with 8 bases in between. The CDR3 covers 13 residues. CDR1 MNHNS and CDR2 SASEGT come from the germline V gene. CDR3 amino acids: CASSDGRAYEQYF. The CDR3 DNA reads TGTGCCAGCAGTGATGGTAGAGCCTACGAGCAGTACTTC.

V and J are TRBV6-5 and TRBJ1-1; TRBD1 might be the D (5 bases). The V and J ends lost 4 bases and 0 bases respectively, with 15 bases between them. The CDR3 loop spans 16 amino acids. Germline lookup yields CDR1 MNHEY and CDR2 SVGAGI. The CDR3 sequence: CASSLRGGFMNTEAFF. CDR3 nucleotide sequence: TGTGCCAGCAGTTTACGTGGGGGGTTTATGAACACTGAAGCTTTCTTT.

This clone was recorded only once. The chain carries TRBV7-2 and TRBJ2-1; TRBD2 agrees at 8 bases. V lost 5 bases to trimming and J lost 8 bases; unmatched junction nucleotides: 17. Germline assignment: CDR1 SGHTA and CDR2 FQGNSA. The CDR3 length is 17 residues. CDR3 in DNA: TGTGCCAGCAGCCTTTCTGGGCGGGGCGGGGGGACGGATGAGCAGTTCTTC. Its translation is CASSLSGRGGGTDEQFF.

The chain is built from TRBV18 and TRBJ1-1; no definite D call. Germline values: CDR1 KGHSH, CDR2 LQKENI. This CDR3 is built from 15 residues. With 5 bases removed from V and 4 bases from J, the gap between germline ends came to 17 bases. CDR3 loop: CASSTRQTPSTEAFF. The CDR3 DNA reads TGTGCCAGCTCAACACGCCAAACCCCGAGCACTGAAGCTTTCTTT.

J is TRBJ2-7 and V is TRBV27; weak D call: TRBD2 (8 bases). Trimming pared 2 bases from V and 4 bases from J, leaving 15 bases between. The length of the CDR3 is 15 residues. Germline-derived CDR1 and CDR2 are MNHEY and SMNVEV (reference sequence). The CDR3 DNA reads TGTGCCAGCAGTTTACGGGAGGGGGCGCTTTACGAGCAGTACTTC. Protein product: CASSLREGALYEQYF.

The chain uses TRBV6-5 and TRBJ2-3, with D uncertain. Germline V CDR1 and CDR2: MNHEY, SVGAGI. V was pared by 5 bases and J by 0 bases, with 12 bases between. This CDR3 contains 15 residues. CDR3 amino acids: CASSLDQPSTDTQYF. The DNA of the CDR3 is TGTGCCAGCAGTCTTGATCAGCCTAGCACAGATACGCAGTATTTT.

J is TRBJ1-5 and V is TRBV19; maybe TRBD1 (6 bases). V gave up 5 bases and J gave up 7 bases, with 12 bases separating them. This CDR3 has 13 residues. The germline V gene has CDR1 LNHDA and CDR2 SQIVND (reference sequence). CDR3: CASSPLTGQPQHF. CDR3 sequence (DNA): TGTGCCAGTAGTCCCTTGACAGGCCAGCCCCAGCATTTT.

The chain carries TRBV6-1 and TRBJ1-5; D may be TRBD1 (6 bases). The V gene's germline CDR1 is MNHNS and CDR2 SASEGT. The ends were cut back, 4 bases at V and 2 bases at J, with 15 bases in the middle. This CDR3 is built from 16 residues. The DNA for the CDR3 is TGTGCCAGCAGTGTTTCGGGGGGCCGAGGCAATCAGCCCCAGCATTTT. Protein: CASSVSGGRGNQPQHF.

This clone occurred once. The V call is TRBV6-2 or TRBV6-3, the J call TRBJ2-1; no firm D call. Trimming shortened V by 4 bases and J by 9 bases, and 16 bases separated the two germline ends. The CDR3 has 14 residues. Germline loops: CDR1 MNHEY, CDR2 SVGEGT. CDR3 coding DNA: TGTGCCAGCAGTTTCCAGACCCGAGCCAGTGAGCAGTTCTTC. It translates to CASSFQTRASEQFF.

The chain carries TRBV11-2 and TRBJ2-7; no clear D. Germline CDR1 and CDR2: SGHAT and FQNNGV. Trimming took off 4 bases at V and 5 bases at J, with 9 bases between the two ends. The CDR3 consists of 12 residues. CDR3 DNA sequence: TGTGCCAGCAGCTCCGCTTGGGACGAGCAGTACTTC. It codes for CASSSAWDEQYF.

The chain combines TRBV30 with TRBJ2-2, with 7 bases fitting TRBD1. CDR1 GTSNPN and CDR2 SVGIG come from the germline V gene (reference sequence). The CDR3 consists of 13 residues. The J segment lost 11 bases and the V segment lost 1 base, leaving 7 bases of the junction unmatched. Here the CDR3 reads CAWSADRPAELFF. CDR3 DNA sequence: TGTGCCTGGAGTGCGGACAGGCCGGCCGAGCTGTTTTTT.

This chain connects TRBV6-2 or TRBV6-3 to TRBJ1-2; unclear D gene. Germline loops: CDR1 MNHEY, CDR2 SVGEGT. The CDR3 runs 15 residues. V gave up 0 bases and J gave up 8 bases, with 16 bases separating them. DNA of the CDR3: TGTGCCAGCAGTTACTCGGGCGCGGGATCTTTAGGCTACACCTTC. Its translation is CASSYSGAGSLGYTF.

J is TRBJ2-3 and V is TRBV19; 8 nucleotides align to TRBD2. The ends lost 5 bases at V and 3 bases at J; junction bases unmatched: 4. The CDR3 extends over 14 amino acids. Germline values: CDR1 LNHDA, CDR2 SQIVND (reference sequence). In nucleotides, the CDR3 is TGTGCCAGTAGTTACGGGGGGGTGACAGATACGCAGTATTTT. Its translation: CASSYGGVTDTQYF.

As to this clone: Different DNA sequences within this sample yield the same CDR3. CDR3 coding DNA: TGCGCCAGCAGCCCAGACAGTAGCAATCAGCCCCAGCATTTT. Its translation is CASSPDSSNQPQHF. The J gene is TRBJ1-5, the V gene TRBV5-1, with a weak D call TRBD1 (5 bases). Trimming removed 4 bases at V and 0 bases at J, with 8 bases between. The CDR3 totals 14 residues. Per germline, CDR1 SGHRS and CDR2 YFSETQ.

The rearrangement joins TRBV6-5 to TRBJ1-2; D possibly corresponds to TRBD1 (5 bases). V gave up 2 bases and J gave up 8 bases, with 12 bases separating them. CDR1 and CDR2 from the germline V gene are MNHEY and SVGAGI. CDR3 size: 13 residues. The CDR3 reads CASSYGAGYGYTF. In nucleotides, the CDR3 is TGTGCCAGCAGTTACGGGGCGGGGTACGGCTACACCTTC.